A selection of T cell receptor beta chains follows, all from one sample in a study of OX40 agonist ivuxolimab in advanced cancers. Profiling relied on immunoSEQ multiplex PCR, and the TCRdb table lists in-frame clones only, not all of them. The repertoire holds approximately 90,000 clones, with around nine tenths as singletons. Sequenced here: CD4+ or CD8+ T cells sorted from blood, sampled in a trial of the OX40 agonist ivuxolimab. These TCRs come from an adult with an advanced solid tumor such as melanoma, head and neck, liver or kidney cancer. CDR3s include the opening cysteine and the closing phenylalanine or tryptophan. Each record gives: clone size, J gene, CDR3 length, D gene, V gene, CDR3 DNA, CDR3 protein. D genes are given only for firm matches. Clone size is stated in some rows and not others, as once, few, many or a class when expanded.

clone_size: .
j_call: TRBJ2-7
cdr3_length: 15
d_call: TRBD1
v_call: TRBV11-2
cdr3_nt: TGTGCCAGCAGCTTTACCGGGACAGAAGGCTCCGAGCAGTACTTC
cdr3_aa: CASSFTGTEGSEQYF

clone_size: once
j_call: TRBJ2-7
cdr3_length: 12
d_call: TRBD2
v_call: TRBV9
cdr3_nt: TGTGCCATCGATGGGACTACCTCGGAGCAGTACTTC
cdr3_aa: CAIDGTTSEQYF

clone_size: .
j_call: TRBJ2-3
cdr3_length: 14
d_call: TRBD2
v_call: TRBV5-5
cdr3_nt: TGTGCCAGCAGCTTGGGCCTAGCGGGGGATACGCAGTATTTT
cdr3_aa: CASSLGLAGDTQYF

clone_size: .
j_call: TRBJ1-5
cdr3_length: 18
d_call: .
v_call: TRBV18
cdr3_nt: TGTGCCAGCTCACGCGGGGGCAGCCAGACCCTAAGCAATCAGCCCCAGCATTTT
cdr3_aa: CASSRGGSQTLSNQPQHF

clone_size: .
j_call: TRBJ2-5
cdr3_length: 14
d_call: .
v_call: TRBV7-2
cdr3_nt: TGTGCCAGCAGCTTAGGGCTAGACCAAGAGACCCAGTACTTC
cdr3_aa: CASSLGLDQETQYF

clone_size: .
j_call: TRBJ2-3
cdr3_length: 12
d_call: .
v_call: TRBV19
cdr3_nt: TGTGCCAGTAGCACCTGGGACAAGCTGGAGTATTTT
cdr3_aa: CASSTWDKLEYF

clone_size: once
j_call: TRBJ1-1
cdr3_length: 16
d_call: TRBD1
v_call: TRBV28
cdr3_nt: TGTGCCAGCAGTTTAGGGACAGCGATGGTGAACACTGAAGCTTTCTTT
cdr3_aa: CASSLGTAMVNTEAFF

clone_size: medium-sized
j_call: TRBJ2-7
cdr3_length: 14
d_call: .
v_call: TRBV5-1
cdr3_nt: .
cdr3_aa: CASSTSANSYEQYF

clone_size: few
j_call: TRBJ1-4
cdr3_length: 15
d_call: .
v_call: TRBV5-5
cdr3_nt: TGTGCCAGCAGCTTGGTCTGGGGGCGAGGAGAAAAACTGTTTTTT
cdr3_aa: CASSLVWGRGEKLFF

clone_size: few
j_call: TRBJ1-1
cdr3_length: 14
d_call: TRBD1
v_call: TRBV28
cdr3_nt: TGTGCCAGCACCCTTACAGGGGTGGAAACTGAAGCTTTCTTT
cdr3_aa: CASTLTGVETEAFF

clone_size: .
j_call: TRBJ2-7
cdr3_length: 14
d_call: TRBD1
v_call: TRBV11-2
cdr3_nt: TGTGCCAGCAGCGCCCGGGACAGGGGCTACGAGCAGTACTTC
cdr3_aa: CASSARDRGYEQYF

clone_size: .
j_call: TRBJ2-1
cdr3_length: 15
d_call: .
v_call: TRBV7-3
cdr3_nt: TGTGCCAGCAGCCCCCAGGAGCGGCGATTCAATGAGCAGTTCTTC
cdr3_aa: CASSPQERRFNEQFF

clone_size: .
j_call: TRBJ2-3
cdr3_length: 14
d_call: .
v_call: TRBV6-1
cdr3_nt: TGTGCCAGCAGTGAAAACTTAGCTCGAGATACGCAGTATTTT
cdr3_aa: CASSENLARDTQYF

clone_size: .
j_call: TRBJ1-6
cdr3_length: 17
d_call: TRBD1
v_call: TRBV7-8
cdr3_nt: TGTGCCAGCAGCTTATTTAGCCGACAGGGCCATAATTCACCCCTCCACTTT
cdr3_aa: CASSLFSRQGHNSPLHF

clone_size: few
j_call: TRBJ2-7
cdr3_length: 13
d_call: .
v_call: TRBV28
cdr3_nt: TGTGCCAGCAGGAGGGGTTCAACGTACGAGCAGTACTTC
cdr3_aa: CASRRGSTYEQYF

clone_size: .
j_call: TRBJ2-5
cdr3_length: 16
d_call: .
v_call: TRBV15
cdr3_nt: TGTGCCACCAGCAGAACGAGGGGTTTAACCCAAGAGACCCAGTACTTC
cdr3_aa: CATSRTRGLTQETQYF

clone_size: few
j_call: TRBJ1-6
cdr3_length: 14
d_call: .
v_call: TRBV4-3
cdr3_nt: TGCGCCAGCAGCCCCGGGGCCGGGTTTTCCCCCCTCCACTTT
cdr3_aa: CASSPGAGFSPLHF

clone_size: .
j_call: TRBJ2-2
cdr3_length: 13
d_call: .
v_call: TRBV6-1
cdr3_nt: TGTGCCAGCAGTGGAGACCCGCGAGGGGAGCTGTTTTTT
cdr3_aa: CASSGDPRGELFF

clone_size: few
j_call: TRBJ1-1
cdr3_length: 13
d_call: .
v_call: TRBV9
cdr3_nt: TGTGCCAGCAGCGCCGACTGGAACACTGAAGCTTTCTTT
cdr3_aa: CASSADWNTEAFF

clone_size: .
j_call: TRBJ1-2
cdr3_length: 15
d_call: .
v_call: TRBV28
cdr3_nt: TGTGCCAGCAGTTTTCGACGGTATCATAACTATGGCTACACCTTC
cdr3_aa: CASSFRRYHNYGYTF

clone_size: .
j_call: TRBJ2-4
cdr3_length: 16
d_call: .
v_call: TRBV11-1
cdr3_nt: TGTGCCAGCAGCGGTCCAGGGGCTACGGCCAAAAACATTCAGTACTTC
cdr3_aa: CASSGPGATAKNIQYF

clone_size: .
j_call: TRBJ1-1
cdr3_length: 14
d_call: .
v_call: TRBV15
cdr3_nt: TGTGCCACCAGCTTAGATCGGGGTGGCGTTTATAGTTTCTTT
cdr3_aa: CATSLDRGGVYSFF

clone_size: .
j_call: TRBJ2-2
cdr3_length: 12
d_call: .
v_call: TRBV30
cdr3_nt: TGTGCCTGGAGTGTCAACACCGGGGAGCTGTTTTTT
cdr3_aa: CAWSVNTGELFF

clone_size: .
j_call: TRBJ2-7
cdr3_length: 13
d_call: .
v_call: TRBV29-1
cdr3_nt: TGCAGCGTCGCCGGGACACAAATTCCTGAGCAGTACTTC
cdr3_aa: CSVAGTQIPEQYF

clone_size: .
j_call: TRBJ2-5
cdr3_length: 11
d_call: .
v_call: TRBV20-1
cdr3_nt: TGCAGTGCTAGAGTAGCTAGGTCCCAGTACTTC
cdr3_aa: CSARVARSQYF